These T cell receptor beta chains were read from a single sample in a study of shared clonotypes between healthy human individuals. The protocol was immunoSEQ multiplex PCR, while the TCRdb copy is restricted to in-frame clones and leaves out a portion. The sample gives more than 2 million clones, under 97% of which show up once; roughly 0.13% is in the top ten. Input material: naive CD4+ T cells sorted from blood. Receptor source: a man aged 18 to 29 in good health. CDR3s include the opening cysteine and the closing phenylalanine or tryptophan. D genes are given only for firm matches. Expanded clones are given a class, and other clones once, few, many or no size at all.

CDR3 protein,CDR3 DNA,D gene,V gene,J gene,clone size
CASSPGPSGGEQYF,TGTGCCAGCAGCCCGGGACCCTCAGGCGGGGAGCAGTACTTC,NA,TRBV7-2,TRBJ2-7,NA
CASSRESYNSPLHF,TGTGCCAGCAGTAGGGAGTCCTATAATTCACCCCTCCACTTT,NA,TRBV6-1,TRBJ1-6,NA
CASSLGGVGANVLTF,TGCGCCAGCAGCTTGGGCGGGGTTGGGGCCAACGTCCTGACTTTC,NA,TRBV5-1,TRBJ2-6,NA
CASSPDINYEQYF,TGTGCCAGCAGCCCAGACATAAACTACGAGCAGTACTTC,NA,TRBV6-5,TRBJ2-7,NA
CASSYSHRGIYGYTF,TGTGCCAGCAGTTACTCACACAGGGGCATTTATGGCTACACCTTC,TRBD1,TRBV6-5,TRBJ1-2,NA
CASSEALLGLAGGLYNEQFF,TGTGCCAGCAGTGAAGCGCTTCTTGGACTAGCGGGGGGACTTTACAATGAGCAGTTCTTC,TRBD2,TRBV2,TRBJ2-1,NA
CASSFGTGVHEQFF,TGTGCCAGCAGCTTTGGGACAGGGGTCCATGAGCAGTTCTTC,TRBD1,TRBV7-3,TRBJ2-1,NA
CASSEGTSGRGEQYF,TGTGCCAGCAGTGAAGGGACTAGCGGGAGAGGGGAGCAGTACTTC,TRBD2,TRBV25-1,TRBJ2-7,NA
CAGSLQGGNTEAFF,TGTGCCGGGTCCCTACAGGGGGGAAACACTGAAGCTTTCTTT,TRBD1,TRBV2,TRBJ1-1,once
CASSYTGSGYTF,TGTGCCAGCAGTTATACAGGGAGTGGCTACACCTTC,NA,TRBV6-5,TRBJ1-2,NA
CASSDRDPPSEQYF,TGTGCCAGCAGTGACAGGGACCCACCTAGCGAGCAGTACTTC,NA,TRBV2,TRBJ2-7,once
CASSFRQNNYGYTF,TGTGCCAGCAGCTTCCGACAGAATAACTATGGCTACACCTTC,NA,TRBV5-6,TRBJ1-2,NA
CASSFFPDRSTDTQYF,TGTGCCAGCAGCTTTTTTCCGGACAGAAGCACAGATACGCAGTATTTT,NA,TRBV5-4,TRBJ2-3,NA
CASSLSVGLQETQYF,TGTGCCAGCAGTTTATCAGTGGGACTTCAAGAGACCCAGTACTTC,NA,TRBV27,TRBJ2-5,NA
CASSPHGTANTEAFF,TGTGCCAGCAGTCCTCACGGGACAGCGAACACTGAAGCTTTCTTT,TRBD1,TRBV25-1,TRBJ1-1,NA
CASSLSPDNEQFF,TGTGCTAGCAGCCTCAGCCCCGACAATGAGCAGTTCTTC,NA,TRBV7-7,TRBJ2-1,NA
CASSAGPDQGYTF,TGCGCCAGCAGCGCGGGCCCCGACCAAGGCTACACCTTC,NA,TRBV5-1,TRBJ1-2,NA
CASSSYPSTDTQYF,TGTGCCAGCAGCTCCTATCCGTCAACAGATACGCAGTATTTT,NA,TRBV5-6,TRBJ2-3,NA
CAWSVYSTDTQYF,TGTGCCTGGAGTGTTTATAGCACAGATACGCAGTATTTT,NA,TRBV30,TRBJ2-3,once
CASSTPSDGRKSSYNEQFF,TGTGCCAGTAGTACCCCTAGCGACGGCAGAAAGTCCTCCTACAATGAGCAGTTCTTC,NA,TRBV19,TRBJ2-1,NA
CASTPLAGGKNEQFF,TGTGCCAGTACTCCACTAGCGGGAGGAAAGAATGAGCAGTTCTTC,TRBD2,TRBV19,TRBJ2-1,NA
CASSHGQGGYGYTF,TGTGCCAGCAGCCATGGACAGGGCGGCTATGGCTACACCTTC,TRBD1,TRBV7-6,TRBJ1-2,NA
CASIRGPNEKLFF,TGTGCCAGCATCCGAGGGCCTAATGAAAAACTGTTTTTT,NA,TRBV5-8,TRBJ1-4,NA
CASSRDRIYGYTF,TGCGCCAGCAGCCGAGACAGAATCTATGGCTACACCTTC,NA,TRBV4-3,TRBJ1-2,NA
CAARGPREQYF,TGTGCCGCAAGGGGGCCAAGGGAGCAGTACTTC,TRBD1,TRBV6-5,TRBJ2-7,NA
CASSHSSGANVLTF,TGCGCCAGCAGCCATAGTTCTGGGGCCAACGTCCTGACTTTC,NA,TRBV4-1,TRBJ2-6,NA
CASSLRPAGQNTGELFF,TGCGCCAGCAGCCTCCGACCGGCCGGGCAGAACACCGGGGAGCTGTTTTTT,NA,TRBV4-3,TRBJ2-2,NA
CATSRGGSGSSGANVLTF,TGTGCCACCTCCCGTGGAGGGAGCGGGAGCTCTGGGGCCAACGTCCTGACTTTC,TRBD2,TRBV5-4,TRBJ2-6,NA
CASSSPGTGNEKLFF,TGTGCCAGCAGTTCCCCCGGGACAGGCAATGAAAAACTGTTTTTT,TRBD1,TRBV28,TRBJ1-4,NA
CATSRDSLGENTEAFF,TGTGCCACCAGCAGGGACTCCCTGGGGGAGAACACTGAAGCTTTCTTT,NA,TRBV15,TRBJ1-1,NA
CASSELDRAYEQYF,TGTGCCAGCAGTGAATTGGACAGGGCCTACGAGCAGTACTTC,TRBD1,TRBV2,TRBJ2-7,once
CASSLLRPLYQETQYF,TGTGCCAGCAGCTTATTGCGTCCACTGTACCAAGAGACCCAGTACTTC,NA,TRBV11-2,TRBJ2-5,NA
CASSLQDYPTAGELFF,TGTGCCAGCAGCTTGCAGGACTACCCTACGGCCGGGGAGCTGTTTTTT,NA,TRBV7-2,TRBJ2-2,NA
CASSPQGDGTEAFF,TGTGCCAGCTCACCACAGGGGGACGGCACTGAAGCTTTCTTT,NA,TRBV18,TRBJ1-1,NA
CASSFQVTDTQYF,TGCGCCAGCAGCTTTCAGGTCACAGATACGCAGTATTTT,NA,TRBV5-1,TRBJ2-3,NA
CASSLRDQGAADTQYF,TGCGCCAGCAGCTTGAGAGACCAGGGCGCGGCAGATACGCAGTATTTT,NA,TRBV5-1,TRBJ2-3,NA
CASSLGKGAVETQYF,TGCGCCAGCAGCTTGGGAAAGGGGGCGGTAGAGACCCAGTACTTC,TRBD1,TRBV5-1,TRBJ2-5,once
CASSLASASTDTQYF,TGCGCCAGCAGCTTAGCCAGCGCTAGCACAGATACGCAGTATTTT,NA,TRBV5-1,TRBJ2-3,NA
CASSQGSGANVLTF,TGTGCCAGCAGCCAAGGATCTGGGGCCAACGTCCTGACTTTC,NA,TRBV7-3,TRBJ2-6,NA
CASSAEARSGNTIYF,TGTGCCAGCAGTGCGGAGGCCCGCTCTGGAAACACCATATATTTT,NA,TRBV2,TRBJ1-3,NA
CAWSVASYEQYF,TGTGCCTGGAGTGTAGCCTCCTACGAGCAGTACTTC,NA,TRBV30,TRBJ2-7,NA
CASSSTKGQGYPLGYTF,TGTGCCAGCAGTTCCACAAAAGGACAGGGTTACCCTCTTGGCTACACCTTC,TRBD1,TRBV28,TRBJ1-2,NA
CASSPPRGGGYNEQFF,TGTGCCAGCAGCCCCCCACGCGGAGGTGGCTACAATGAGCAGTTCTTC,NA,TRBV21-1,TRBJ2-1,once